The clone carrying this T cell receptor (beta chain) was observed a handful of times. CDR3 regions were amplified by Arm-PCR using iRepertoire HTBI primers to build TCR beta libraries. Each CDR3 protein gets one entry after TCRdb re-called the multiplex PCR reads with MiXCR. The data hold about 560,000 distinct CDR3 sequences, with about 16% observed a single time. This record comes from a study of regulatory T cells in long-lasting Graves disease. Time point denoted: newly diagnosed GD, antithyroid drugs for less than 3 months. Making the TCR library involved RNA that had been extracted from PBMCs. The data also belong to a second study, concerning T cells in Graves' hyperthyroidism and ophthalmopathy. That report notes: The hyperthyroidism was newly diagnosed and had lasted under 2 months; the patients were aged 18 to 65. Clinicians diagnosed patients from clinical symptoms, serum thyroxine and TRAb, thyroid ultrasound and orbital computed tomography.

The origin of this receptor is a man between 18 and 29 years old with Graves disease. The sequenced sample was peripheral blood mononuclear cells (PBMCs), obtained at new diagnosis, from a patient treated with antithyroid drugs.

The chain's CDR3 is CASSYSVGGAYEQYF. The CDR3 nucleotides are TGTGCCAGCAGTTACTCTGTGGGAGGGGCTTACGAGCAGTACTTC. The chain combines TRBV6-9 with TRBJ2-7; 7 nucleotides line up with TRBD2. The V and J ends lost 3 bases and 4 bases, in that order; junction bases with no gene match: 9. The length of the CDR3 is 15 residues. Per the germline V gene, CDR1 is MNHGY and CDR2 is SVAAGI.